These 28 T cell receptor beta chains were all obtained from the same sample, sequenced in a study of blood T cell repertoires in COVID-19. Clones were read by immunoSEQ multiplex PCR, and TCRdb kept only the in-frame ones, dropping some. The sample yields some 100,000 clones, 85% seen once. What was sequenced was peripheral blood. Receptors originate from a man aged 45-65 years with active or convalescent COVID-19.

The chain links TRBV7-3 to TRBJ1-5; a possible D gene is TRBD1 (5 bases). Deletions cut 6 bases from V and 6 bases from J, with 12 bases between. Germline V lookup: CDR1 SGHTA, CDR2 FQGTGA. The CDR3 extends over 13 amino acids. In nucleotides, the CDR3 is TGTGCCAGCAGTCCAGGGATCGGTCAGCCCCAGCATTTT. It encodes CASSPGIGQPQHF.

The chain has TRBV7-8 and TRBJ1-1, with D perhaps TRBD1 (6 bases). The CDR3 has 14 residues. Germline V gives CDR1 SGHVS, CDR2 FQNEAQ. V lost 5 bases and J lost 4, with 14 bases in between. The CDR3 region has the DNA TGTGCCAGCAGCGTCAGGGGAGGGGGCACTGAAGCTTTCTTT. Translation gives CASSVRGGGTEAFF.

The chain uses TRBV18 and TRBJ2-5, with TRBD2 matching over 7 bases. The CDR3 has 13 residues. V gave up 3 bases and J gave up 5 bases; unmatched junction bases: 3. The germline CDR1 and CDR2 sequences are KGHSH and LQKENI. CDR3 amino acids: CASSPGAGETQYF. DNA for the CDR3: TGTGCCAGCTCACCGGGAGCGGGGGAGACCCAGTACTTC.

The V call is TRBV19, the J call TRBJ1-5; D unclear. The germline CDR1 and CDR2 sequences are LNHDA and SQIVND (reference sequence). Trimming took off 5 bases at V and 0 bases at J, with 29 bases between the two ends. The length of the CDR3 is 21 residues. This CDR3 reads CASSALSLALSTDYSNQPQHF. The CDR3 DNA is TGTGCCAGTAGTGCCCTTTCCCTGGCACTGAGTACCGACTATAGCAATCAGCCCCAGCATTTT. Full variable domain (remainder filled in from reference TRBV19 and TRBJ1-5): DGGITQSPKYLFRKEGQNVTLSCEQNLNHDAMYWYRQDPGQGLRLIYYSQIVNDFQKGDIAEGYSVSREKKESFPLTVTSAQKNPTAFYLCASSALSLALSTDYSNQPQHFGDGTRLSIL.

The chain uses TRBV6-5 and TRBJ1-2; 9 bases map to TRBD1. V lost 6 bases, J lost 7 bases, and 3 bases stayed unmatched. Germline CDR1 is MNHEY and CDR2 is SVGAGI. The CDR3 spans 12 residues. CDR3 amino acids: CASRTGGAGYTF. CDR3 DNA sequence: TGTGCCAGCAGAACAGGGGGCGCTGGCTACACCTTC.

This chain connects TRBV28 to TRBJ2-2, with 9 bases matching TRBD1. V lost 4 bases and J lost 4; bases outside the gene matches: 13. This CDR3 is 18 amino acids long. Looked up from germline, CDR1 is MDHEN and CDR2 is SYDVKM. The CDR3, as DNA: TGTGCCAGCAGTTCCCCGCAACCGGGACAGGGATCCACCGGGGAGCTGTTTTTT. Translated, it gives CASSSPQPGQGSTGELFF.

In nucleotides, the CDR3 is TGTGCCAGCAGTGCTCAGGGGACGCACTATGGCTACACCTTC. Translated, it gives CASSAQGTHYGYTF. The chain carries TRBV2 and TRBJ1-2; tentatively, D is TRBD1 (6 bases). The CDR3 contains 14 residues. V lost 4 bases, J lost 3 bases, and 12 bases lay in between. Per germline, CDR1 SNHLY and CDR2 FYNNEI.

The CDR3 nucleotides are TGTGCCAGTAGAATCCCAATCTCTGGGGCCAACGTCCTGACTTTC. It codes for CASRIPISGANVLTF. The V gene is TRBV19, the J gene TRBJ2-6, with unresolved D. The CDR3 extends over 15 amino acids. V lost 6 bases, J lost 0 bases, and 9 bases lay in between. From germline, CDR1 is LNHDA and CDR2 SQIVND (reference sequence).

The chain carries TRBV19 and TRBJ2-1, with TRBD2 matching over 8 bases. The V segment lost 6 bases and the J segment 8 bases; nucleotides outside the gene matches: 9. Germline lookup yields CDR1 LNHDA and CDR2 SQIVND (reference sequence). This CDR3 has 14 amino acids. CDR3 DNA sequence: TGTGCCAGTAGGATTAGCGGGACGTGGGATGAGCAGTTCTTC. Translated: CASRISGTWDEQFF.

The chain carries TRBV11-3 and TRBJ1-1, with D unclear. The CDR3 has 14 residues. Trimming cost V 1 base and J 0 bases, with 6 bases left between them. From germline, CDR1 is SGHNT and CDR2 YENEEA. As DNA, the CDR3 is TGTGCCAGCAGCTTAGGCAGAATGAACACTGAAGCTTTCTTT. Encoded protein: CASSLGRMNTEAFF.

This clone has more than one count but fewer than ten. The rearrangement uses TRBV30 and TRBJ2-1; 7 bases match TRBD1. Germline V gene sequence: CDR1 GTSNPN, CDR2 SVGIG (reference sequence). With V trimmed by 2 bases and J by 7 bases, 2 bases remained unmatched. The CDR3 totals 12 residues. As DNA, the CDR3 is TGTGCCTGGAGTCCACAGGGGAATGAGCAGTTCTTC. Residues: CAWSPQGNEQFF. Full variable domain (rest looked up from reference TRBV30 and TRBJ2-1): SQTIHQWPATLVQPVGSPLSLECTVEGTSNPNLYWYRQAAGRGLQLLFYSVGIGQISSEVPQNLSASRPQDRQFILSSKKLLLSDSGFYLCAWSPQGNEQFFGPGTRLTVL.

The V call is TRBV7-9, the J call TRBJ2-5; 7 nucleotides align to TRBD2. V was clipped by 2 bases and J by 5 bases; unmatched bases: 8. The CDR3 is 15 residues long. Per germline, CDR1 SEHNR and CDR2 FQNEAQ (reference sequence). In DNA, the CDR3 is TGTGCCAGCAGCTTACTTGCGGGAGTGCAGGAGACCCAGTACTTC. Its protein product is CASSLLAGVQETQYF.

The gene calls are TRBV19 and TRBJ2-7, with D perhaps TRBD2 (6 bases). The V end lost 3 bases, the J end lost 4 bases, and 13 bases lay between the germline ends. This CDR3 is 14 amino acids long. The germline V gene has CDR1 LNHDA and CDR2 SQIVND (reference sequence). This CDR3 reads CASSISGITYEQYF. CDR3 sequence (DNA): TGTGCCAGTAGTATTAGCGGTATAACGTACGAGCAGTACTTC.

The V gene is TRBV7-3, the J gene TRBJ2-1; 8 bases map to TRBD2. This CDR3 contains 13 residues. With V trimmed by 3 bases and J by 7 bases, 2 bases remained unmatched. The germline gives CDR1 SGHTA, CDR2 FQGTGA. The CDR3 nucleotides are TGTGCCAGCAGCTTTTCTAGCGGGAATGAGCAGTTCTTC. Translating gives CASSFSSGNEQFF.

This clone was seen a single time. V is TRBV6-1 and J is TRBJ1-1, with 7 nucleotides matching TRBD1. The germline V gene has CDR1 MNHNS and CDR2 SASEGT. V lost 1 base and J lost 3; bases outside the gene matches: 2. The CDR3 contains 14 residues. In nucleotides, the CDR3 is TGTGCCAGCAGTGAAGTTACAGGGGACACTGAAGCTTTCTTT. Translating gives CASSEVTGDTEAFF.

This clone was seen a single time. The J gene is TRBJ2-7, the V gene TRBV30; D possibly corresponds to TRBD1 (5 bases). V dropped 7 bases and J dropped 5 bases, with 18 bases sitting between them. Per the germline V gene, CDR1 is GTSNPN and CDR2 is SVGIG (reference sequence). The CDR3 spans 13 residues. This CDR3 reads CASQGQSHDEQYF. Written as DNA, the CDR3 is TGTGCCTCACAAGGACAATCGCACGACGAGCAGTACTTC.

The V call is TRBV6-5, the J call TRBJ1-5; 8 bases fit TRBD1. The V and J ends lost 2 bases and 1 base, in that order; junction bases with no gene match: 4. This CDR3 is 16 amino acids long. The germline CDR1 and CDR2 sequences are MNHEY and SVGAGI. The CDR3 loop reads CASSYRQGKSNQPQHF. CDR3 DNA sequence: TGTGCCAGCAGTTACCGACAGGGGAAAAGCAATCAGCCCCAGCATTTT.

This chain connects TRBV7-6 to TRBJ2-3; D perhaps matches TRBD2 (5 bases). The V end lost 0 bases, the J end lost 1 base, and 8 bases lay between the germline ends. Germline V gives CDR1 SGHVS, CDR2 FNYEAQ. CDR3 length: 15 residues. The CDR3 protein is CASSLALAGTDTQYF. Here the CDR3 DNA reads TGTGCCAGCAGCTTAGCGCTAGCAGGCACAGATACGCAGTATTTT.

The chain couples TRBV27 to TRBJ2-7; maybe TRBD2 (5 bases). The CDR3 contains 14 residues. The germline V gene encodes CDR1 MNHEY and CDR2 SMNVEV (reference sequence). V lost 5 bases and J 4 bases, leaving 15 bases between the germline ends. CDR3 loop: CASSLDGVGYEQYF. As DNA, the CDR3 is TGTGCCAGCAGTCTCGACGGGGTTGGGTACGAGCAGTACTTC.

The V call is TRBV18, the J call TRBJ1-1; 7 nucleotides line up with TRBD1. V lost 6 bases to trimming and J lost 8 bases; unmatched junction nucleotides: 9. The germline V gene encodes CDR1 KGHSH and CDR2 LQKENI. The CDR3 is 13 residues long. CDR3 in amino acids: CASSTRGDAEAFF. The CDR3 coding sequence is TGTGCCAGCTCCACCAGGGGGGACGCCGAAGCTTTCTTT.

The chain uses TRBV10-2 and TRBJ2-1, with 16 nucleotides matching TRBD2. Trimming cost V 6 bases and J 9 bases; bases outside gene matches: 5. This CDR3 has 15 residues. The germline V gene has CDR1 WSHSY and CDR2 SAAADI. CDR3 DNA: TGCGCCAGCAGGGGGACTAGCGGGAGGGCCGGTGAGCAGTTCTTC. This codes for CASRGTSGRAGEQFF.

The genes are TRBV29-1 and TRBJ2-7, with 10 bases aligning to TRBD1. Germline trimming cut 6 bases from V and 5 bases from J; bases unmatched to any gene: 10. From germline, CDR1 is SQVTM and CDR2 ANQGSEA. The CDR3 length is 14 residues. CDR3 sequence: CSVNYGTGDHEQYF. Here the CDR3 DNA reads TGCAGCGTAAATTATGGGACAGGGGACCACGAGCAGTACTTC.

Only one count was recorded for this clone. This chain links TRBV20-1 with TRBJ1-4; no definite D call. The CDR3 contains 11 residues. Germline V gives CDR1 DFQATT, CDR2 SNEGSKA (reference sequence). V lost 5 bases to trimming and J lost 8 bases, with 9 bases between them. The CDR3 DNA is TGCAGTGCTCGAGGGCGGGAAAAACTGTTTTTT. Amino acid sequence: CSARGREKLFF.

The chain joins TRBV30 to TRBJ2-1, with 8 positions matching TRBD2. V lost 4 bases and J lost 8; bases outside the gene matches: 7. This CDR3 contains 13 residues. CDR1 is GTSNPN and CDR2 is SVGIG in the germline V gene (reference sequence). The CDR3, as DNA: TGTGCCTGGAACGACGGGAGGGGCGATGAGCAGTTCTTC. As protein: CAWNDGRGDEQFF.

This clone was recorded only once. The V gene is TRBV18, the J gene TRBJ1-5, with 8 nucleotides matching TRBD1. This CDR3 contains 15 residues. The germline CDR1 and CDR2 sequences are KGHSH and LQKENI. V lost 5 bases, J lost 5 bases, and 8 bases stayed unmatched. The CDR3 sequence: CASSITQGADQPQHF. The CDR3 nucleotides are TGTGCCAGCTCAATCACCCAGGGGGCTGATCAGCCCCAGCATTTT.

This clone was counted only a few times. The rearrangement joins TRBV24-1 to TRBJ1-2; 8 bases match TRBD1. The CDR3 runs to 16 residues. The germline CDR1 and CDR2 sequences are KGHDR and SFDVKD. The V segment lost 7 bases and the J segment 6 bases; nucleotides outside the gene matches: 15. CDR3 sequence (DNA): TGTGCCACCAGGGGCCATTTAGGCAGGGGGCGCGATGGCTACACCTTC. This encodes CATRGHLGRGRDGYTF.

V and J are TRBV30 and TRBJ1-2, with 9 bases lining up with TRBD1. This CDR3 has 12 residues. With 3 bases clipped from V and 6 bases from J, the junction kept 2 bases outside the gene matches. CDR1 and CDR2 (germline): GTSNPN, SVGIG (reference sequence). CDR3 in DNA: TGTGCCTGGAGGGGACAGGGCCATGGCTACACCTTC. The encoded protein is CAWRGQGHGYTF.

This chain connects TRBV10-2 to TRBJ1-5; D is unclear. Trimming shortened V by 0 bases and J by 3 bases, and 6 bases separated the two germline ends. This CDR3 has 14 residues. Per germline, CDR1 WSHSY and CDR2 SAAADI. CDR3 sequence (DNA): TGCGCCAGCAGTGAGTCACAGCTCAATCAGCCCCAGCATTTT. Encoded protein: CASSESQLNQPQHF.